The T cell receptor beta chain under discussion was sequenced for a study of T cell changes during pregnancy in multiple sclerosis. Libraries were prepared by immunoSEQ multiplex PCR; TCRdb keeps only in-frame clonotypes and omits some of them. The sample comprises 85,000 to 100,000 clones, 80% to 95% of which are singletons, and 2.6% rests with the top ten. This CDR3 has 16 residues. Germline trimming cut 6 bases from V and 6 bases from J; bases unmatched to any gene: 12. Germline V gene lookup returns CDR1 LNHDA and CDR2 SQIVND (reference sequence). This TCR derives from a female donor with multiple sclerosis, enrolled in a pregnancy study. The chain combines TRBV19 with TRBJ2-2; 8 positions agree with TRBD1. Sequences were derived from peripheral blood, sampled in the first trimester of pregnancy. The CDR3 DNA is TGTGCCAGTAGACGACTCGACAGGGGTCGCGCCGGGGAGCTGTTTTTT. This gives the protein CASRRLDRGRAGELFF.